This T cell receptor (beta chain) was profiled in a study of T-cell reconstitution after alpha-beta-depleted transplantation in children. Study findings and constraints: The main origin of T-cell counts and diversity one year after transplant was newly produced T cells. Reportedly, roughly two months post-transplant, alpha-beta T cells arose from several hundred expanded graft clones. Several patients had high TCRbeta diversity at day 60; it came from surviving recipient T cells and thymic progenitors.

Preparing the TCRbeta library involved the use of unique molecular identifiers. Using its own MiXCR run on the PCR reads, TCRdb lists one record per CDR3 protein. The data contain approximately 980,000 distinct CDR3 sequences, less than 30% of them singletons. Per germline, CDR1 DFQATT and CDR2 SNEGSKA (reference sequence). The J segment lost 10 bases and the V segment lost 0 bases, leaving 12 bases of the junction unmatched. This CDR3 is 15 amino acids long. Details on this clonotype: Its antigen remains unidentified.

The V gene is TRBV20-1, the J gene TRBJ2-1, with 7 bases identical to TRBD2. The origin of this receptor is a boy in the first two years of life who had a stem cell transplant for SCID, so the T cells may come from the graft donor. The specimen comprised PBMCs, mostly from graft donor cells, sampled 360 days after TCRalphabeta/CD19-depleted stem cell transplant. The DNA of the CDR3 is TGCAGTGCTAGAGATCCCCGGGGAGGGGCCTCCGAGCAGTTCTTC. Protein product: CSARDPRGGASEQFF.